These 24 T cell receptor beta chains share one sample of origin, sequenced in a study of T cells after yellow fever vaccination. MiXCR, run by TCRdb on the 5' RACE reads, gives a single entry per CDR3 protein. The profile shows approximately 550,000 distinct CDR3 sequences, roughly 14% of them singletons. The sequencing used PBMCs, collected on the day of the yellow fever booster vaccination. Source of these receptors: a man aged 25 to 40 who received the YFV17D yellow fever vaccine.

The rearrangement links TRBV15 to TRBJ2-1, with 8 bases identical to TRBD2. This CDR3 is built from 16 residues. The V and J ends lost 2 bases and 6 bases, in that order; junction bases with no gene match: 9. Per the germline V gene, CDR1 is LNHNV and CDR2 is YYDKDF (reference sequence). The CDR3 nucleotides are TGTGCCACCAGCAGAACTACTAGCGGTCATCCCAATGAGCAGTTCTTC. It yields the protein CATSRTTSGHPNEQFF.

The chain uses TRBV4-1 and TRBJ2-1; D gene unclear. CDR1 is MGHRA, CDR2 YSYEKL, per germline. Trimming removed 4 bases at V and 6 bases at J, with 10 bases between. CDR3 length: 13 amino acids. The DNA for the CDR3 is TGCGCCAGCAGCCCCCGGGTCACCAATGAGCAGTTCTTC. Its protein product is CASSPRVTNEQFF.

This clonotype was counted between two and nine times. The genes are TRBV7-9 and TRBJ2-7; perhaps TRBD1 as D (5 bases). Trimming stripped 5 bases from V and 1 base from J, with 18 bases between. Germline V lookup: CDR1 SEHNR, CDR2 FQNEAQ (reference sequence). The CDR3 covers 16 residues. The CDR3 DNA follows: TGTGCCAGCAGCCCAAGTGCCAGGGCTGGGTCCTACGAGCAGTACTTC. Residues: CASSPSARAGSYEQYF.

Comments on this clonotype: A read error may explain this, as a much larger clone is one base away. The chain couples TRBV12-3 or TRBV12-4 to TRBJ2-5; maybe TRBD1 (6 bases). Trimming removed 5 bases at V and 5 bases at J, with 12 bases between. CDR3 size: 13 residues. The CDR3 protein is CASSKQGLETQYF. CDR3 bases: TGTGCCAGCAGTAAACAGGGCTTGGAGACCCAGTACTTC.

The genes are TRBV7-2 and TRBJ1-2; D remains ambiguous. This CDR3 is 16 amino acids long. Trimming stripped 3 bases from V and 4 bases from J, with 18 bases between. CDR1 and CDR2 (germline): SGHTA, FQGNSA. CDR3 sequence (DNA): TGTGCCAGCAGCTTGGGGAGGCTGATGAGTAGCTATGGCTACACCTTC. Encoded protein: CASSLGRLMSSYGYTF. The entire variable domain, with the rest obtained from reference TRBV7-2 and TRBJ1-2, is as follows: GAGVSQSPSNKVTEKGKDVELRCDPISGHTALYWYRQSLGQGLEFLIYFQGNSAPDKSGLPSDRFSAERTGGSVSTLTIQRTQQEDSAVYLCASSLGRLMSSYGYTFGSGTRLTVV.

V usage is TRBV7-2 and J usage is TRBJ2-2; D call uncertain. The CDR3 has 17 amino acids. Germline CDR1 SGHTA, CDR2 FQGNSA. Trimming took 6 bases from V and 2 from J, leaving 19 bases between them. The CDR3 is CASRLMTVIPNTGELFF. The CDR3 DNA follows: TGTGCCAGCAGGTTAATGACGGTGATACCTAACACCGGGGAGCTGTTTTTT.

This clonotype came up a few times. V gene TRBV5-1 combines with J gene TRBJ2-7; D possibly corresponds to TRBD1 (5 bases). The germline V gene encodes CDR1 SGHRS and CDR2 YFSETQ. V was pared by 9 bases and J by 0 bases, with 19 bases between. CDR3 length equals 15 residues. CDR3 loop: CATPLKGPTSYEQYF. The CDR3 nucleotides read TGCGCCACCCCCTTAAAGGGGCCCACCTCCTACGAGCAGTACTTC.

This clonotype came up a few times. CDR3 nucleotides: TGTGCCACCCTCAGGGACTCCTCCTACGAGCAGTACTTC. It encodes CATLRDSSYEQYF. The chain has TRBV28 and TRBJ2-7; weak D call: TRBD2 (6 bases). The CDR3 is 13 amino acids. Trimming cost V 10 bases and J 0 bases, with 13 bases left between them. Germline loops: CDR1 MDHEN, CDR2 SYDVKM.

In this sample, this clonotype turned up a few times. The CDR3 reads CASSEIPLEAFF. The DNA for the CDR3 is TGTGCCAGCAGTGAGATTCCTCTTGAAGCTTTCTTT. The chain combines TRBV2 with TRBJ1-1; D remains ambiguous. The germline V gene encodes CDR1 SNHLY and CDR2 FYNNEI. Trimming shortened V by 3 bases and J by 7 bases, and 9 bases separated the two germline ends. This CDR3 comprises 12 residues.

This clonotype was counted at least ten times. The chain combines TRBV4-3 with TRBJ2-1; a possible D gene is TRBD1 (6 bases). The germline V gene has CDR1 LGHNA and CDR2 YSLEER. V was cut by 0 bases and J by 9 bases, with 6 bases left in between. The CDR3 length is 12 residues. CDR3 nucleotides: TGCGCCAGCAGCCAAGAAGGGGGTGAGCAGTTCTTC. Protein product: CASSQEGGEQFF.

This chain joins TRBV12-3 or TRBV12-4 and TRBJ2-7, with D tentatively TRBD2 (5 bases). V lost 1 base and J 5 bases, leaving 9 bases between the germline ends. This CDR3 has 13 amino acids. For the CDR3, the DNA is TGTGCCAGCAGTTTAGAGAGGGCCCACGAGCAGTACTTC. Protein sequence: CASSLERAHEQYF.

The DNA for the CDR3 is TGCAGTGCTAGGCTCCAGGGAGCGGGCAATCAGCCCCAGCATTTT. Residues: CSARLQGAGNQPQHF. The chain employs TRBV20-1 and TRBJ1-5; tentatively, D is TRBD1 (5 bases). V was trimmed by 3 bases and J by 2 bases, leaving 14 bases between them. The CDR3 covers 15 residues. Per the germline V gene, CDR1 is DFQATT and CDR2 is SNEGSKA (reference sequence).

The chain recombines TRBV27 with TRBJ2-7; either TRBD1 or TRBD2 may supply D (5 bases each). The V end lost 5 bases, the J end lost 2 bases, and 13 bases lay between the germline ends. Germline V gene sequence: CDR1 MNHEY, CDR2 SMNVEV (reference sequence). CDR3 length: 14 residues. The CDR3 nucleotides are TGTGCCAGCAGTACCGGGACGGACACCTACGAGCAGTACTTC. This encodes CASSTGTDTYEQYF.

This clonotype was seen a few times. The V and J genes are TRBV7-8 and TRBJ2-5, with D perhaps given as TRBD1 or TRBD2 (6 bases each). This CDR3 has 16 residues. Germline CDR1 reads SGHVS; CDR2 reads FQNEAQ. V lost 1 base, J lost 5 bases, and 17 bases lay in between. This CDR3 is CASSLGAAGGGETQYF. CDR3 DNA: TGTGCCAGCAGCTTAGGGGCAGCCGGGGGCGGCGAGACCCAGTACTTC.

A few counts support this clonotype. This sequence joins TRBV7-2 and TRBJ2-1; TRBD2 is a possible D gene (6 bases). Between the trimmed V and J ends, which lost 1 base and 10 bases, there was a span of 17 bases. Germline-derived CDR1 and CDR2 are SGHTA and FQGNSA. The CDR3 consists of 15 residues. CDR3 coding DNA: TGTGCCAGCAGCTTAGTCGGGGGAGAGGTTCGGGAGCAGTTCTTC. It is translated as CASSLVGGEVREQFF. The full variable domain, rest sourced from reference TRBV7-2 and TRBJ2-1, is GAGVSQSPSNKVTEKGKDVELRCDPISGHTALYWYRQSLGQGLEFLIYFQGNSAPDKSGLPSDRFSAERTGGSVSTLTIQRTQQEDSAVYLCASSLVGGEVREQFFGPGTRLTVL.

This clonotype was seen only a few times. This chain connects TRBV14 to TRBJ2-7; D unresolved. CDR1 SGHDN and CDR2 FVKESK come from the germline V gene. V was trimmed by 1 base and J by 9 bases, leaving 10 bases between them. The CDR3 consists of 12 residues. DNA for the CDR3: TGTGCCAGCAGCCAAGTTCCTAGTCGGCAGTACTTC. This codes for CASSQVPSRQYF. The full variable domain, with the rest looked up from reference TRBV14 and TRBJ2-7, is EAGVTQFPSHSVIEKGQTVTLRCDPISGHDNLYWYRRVMGKEIKFLLHFVKESKQDESGMPNNRFLAERTGGTYSTLKVQPAELEDSGVYFCASSQVPSRQYFGPGTRLTVT.

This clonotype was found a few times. The CDR3 DNA sequence: TGCAGTGCTACTCGCAGGGCGAACGCAGATACGCAGTATTTT. Protein sequence: CSATRRANADTQYF. The V and J genes are TRBV20-1 and TRBJ2-3; TRBD1 might be the D (5 bases). Germline V gene lookup returns CDR1 DFQATT and CDR2 SNEGSKA (reference sequence). Trimming shortened V by 4 bases and J by 4 bases, and 15 bases separated the two germline ends. The length of the CDR3 is 14 residues.

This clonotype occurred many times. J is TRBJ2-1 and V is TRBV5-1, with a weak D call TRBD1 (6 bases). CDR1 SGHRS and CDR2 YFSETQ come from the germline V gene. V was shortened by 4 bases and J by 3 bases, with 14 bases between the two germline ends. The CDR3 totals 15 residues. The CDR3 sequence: CASSPTGTVYNEQFF. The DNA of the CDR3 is TGCGCCAGCAGCCCAACAGGGACGGTCTACAATGAGCAGTTCTTC.

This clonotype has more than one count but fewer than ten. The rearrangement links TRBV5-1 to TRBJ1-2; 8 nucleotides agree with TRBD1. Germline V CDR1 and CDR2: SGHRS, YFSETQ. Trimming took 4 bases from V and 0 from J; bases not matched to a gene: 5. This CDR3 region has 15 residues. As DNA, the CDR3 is TGCGCCAGCAGCGAGACGACAGGGGCTAACTATGGCTACACCTTC. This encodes CASSETTGANYGYTF.

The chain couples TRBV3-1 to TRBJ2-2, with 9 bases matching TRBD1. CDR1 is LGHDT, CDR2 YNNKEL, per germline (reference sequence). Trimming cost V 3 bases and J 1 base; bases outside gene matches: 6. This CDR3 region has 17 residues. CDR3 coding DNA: TGTGCCAGCAGCCACACTCCGGGACAGGGGAACACCGGGGAGCTGTTTTTT. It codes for CASSHTPGQGNTGELFF.

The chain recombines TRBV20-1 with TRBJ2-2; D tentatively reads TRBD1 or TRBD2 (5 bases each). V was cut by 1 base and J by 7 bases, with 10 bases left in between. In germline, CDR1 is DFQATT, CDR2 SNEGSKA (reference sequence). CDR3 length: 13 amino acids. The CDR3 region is CSARGRGVGELFF. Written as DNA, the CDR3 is TGCAGTGCTAGAGGAAGAGGGGTCGGGGAGCTGTTTTTT.

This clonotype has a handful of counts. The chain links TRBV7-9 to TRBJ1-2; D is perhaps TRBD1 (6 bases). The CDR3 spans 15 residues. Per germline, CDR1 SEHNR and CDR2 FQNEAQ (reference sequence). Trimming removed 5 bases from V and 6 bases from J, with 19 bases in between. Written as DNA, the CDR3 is TGTGCCAGCAGCCTAGGGAGCAGGGGAGTGAATGGCTACACCTTC. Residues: CASSLGSRGVNGYTF.

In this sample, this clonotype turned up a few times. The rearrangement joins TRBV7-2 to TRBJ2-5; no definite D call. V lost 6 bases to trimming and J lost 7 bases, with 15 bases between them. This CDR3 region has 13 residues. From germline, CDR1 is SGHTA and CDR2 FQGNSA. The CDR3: CASRGSPVGTQYF. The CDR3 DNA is TGTGCCAGCAGAGGATCTCCCGTGGGGACCCAGTACTTC. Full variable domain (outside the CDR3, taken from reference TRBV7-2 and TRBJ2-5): GAGVSQSPSNKVTEKGKDVELRCDPISGHTALYWYRQSLGQGLEFLIYFQGNSAPDKSGLPSDRFSAERTGGSVSTLTIQRTQQEDSAVYLCASRGSPVGTQYFGPGTRLLVL.

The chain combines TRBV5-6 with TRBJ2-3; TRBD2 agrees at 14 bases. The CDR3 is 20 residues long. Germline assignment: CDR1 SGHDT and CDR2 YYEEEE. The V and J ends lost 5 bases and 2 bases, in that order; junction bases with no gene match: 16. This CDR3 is CASSSPLGLAGGPYTDTQYF. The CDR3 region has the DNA TGTGCCAGCAGTTCACCCCTAGGACTAGCGGGAGGCCCTTACACAGATACGCAGTATTTT.